The entry below gives a single T cell receptor (beta chain) sequence along with its context. Its antigen target is currently unknown. Within one base of it there is no much larger clone, and no base qualities were kept. Read against the paper, the sample's time point label means: pre-transplant. Thawed unstimulated PBMCs were stained for CD3, CD4 and CD8 and FACS-sorted into CD3+CD4+ and CD3+CD8+ populations. All 8 studied subjects were randomized to immunosuppression withdrawal. Genomic DNA was isolated with the Qiagen DNeasy Blood and Tissue Kit. Trimming takes 5 bases off V and 4 bases off J; junction bases not matched to a gene: 3. The CDR3 has 15 amino acids, counting the end cysteine and phenylalanine. The sequence is cut down to CDR3 DNA, 45 bases in frame from base 1. Based on the germline V gene, the CDR1 and CDR2 sequences are SGHTA and FQGNSA. The data were taken from a study of T cell clones after liver transplantation (dated by TCRdb to between 2017 and 2020). Looking at the study overall: ITN030ST, the source of the samples, was a randomized trial that attempted immunosuppression withdrawal within 2 years of liver transplantation. Three of the eight recipients were HCV-positive; the others were transplanted for non-autoimmune, non-viral indications. The subjects received no induction therapy and were kept on standard immunosuppression until randomization at 12-24 months post-transplant. Donor-reactive T cell clones were identified by TCRbeta sequencing after a pre-transplant mixed lymphocyte reaction and then tracked in post-transplant blood. Blood samples were collected pre-transplant, pre-randomization before withdrawal, and post-randomization after either full withdrawal or failed withdrawal. Of the 8 liver transplant recipients making up the studied cohort, 3 were classified as tolerant and 5 as non-tolerant. Third party-reactive TCRbeta sequences were also identified from pre-transplant MLRs to serve as an antigen-independent comparator for donor-reactive sequences. Tolerance meant complete immunosuppression withdrawal for at least one year without liver enzymes rising beyond twice the upper limit of normal.

Study-level results and caveats: The conclusions were preliminary, being limited by small, heterogeneous patient numbers and by non-standardized post-transplant time points. After accounting for repertoire turnover, donor-reactive detection was significantly reduced in 7 of 8 subjects for CD4 and 8 of 8 for CD8. The decline in donor-reactive sequences exceeded the decline in third party-reactive sequences, suggesting partial antigen-specific deletion that was unrelated to withdrawal success. Because no allograft tissue specimens were available, donor-reactive T cells may have migrated into the graft instead of being deleted. Low numbers of available donor cells limited the measurable donor-reactive repertoire in two subjects. In 5 of 8 subjects, circulating donor-reactive CD4 TCRbeta sequences decreased significantly after transplant, regardless of tolerance or HCV status.

Frozen genomic DNA underwent high-throughput TCRbeta CDR3 sequencing by immunoSEQ, including PCR amplification, mapping, bias correction and internal controls. The study's own analysis went as follows. Productive rearrangements were kept, and unique TCRbeta sequences were defined by CDR3 nucleotide sequence plus V and J gene. Donor-reactive sequences required at least 5-fold expansion in CFSE-low cells versus unstimulated pre-transplant cells and at least 0.01% frequency. Per-subject minimum frequency thresholds, based on the lowest-template unstimulated sample, ensured at least 90% detection power. Repertoire turnover was measured by Jensen-Shannon divergence between the top 1000 TCRbeta sequences post- and pre-transplant. Changes in detection of donor-reactive sequences were tested with two-sided Fisher's exact tests. In TCRdb, the immuneACCESS table is reduced to in-frame sequences with V and J assigned. These tables do not hold every clone; where another copy was compared, an unresolved V gene accounts for under half, and the others remain unexplained. V, J and clone size are those of that table, while D and trimming were read from the DNA. The sample includes 65,000 to 95,000 clones, with about four fifths observed a single time. The ten largest clones take up about 0.63% of the sample.

The sequence was collected from a human donor who received a liver transplant. The chain employs TRBV7-2 and TRBJ2-1; 12 bases in the junction line up with TRBD2. The specimen was CD4+ T cells from blood, collected before liver transplant. CDR3 region: CASSDGLAGYNEQFF. The nucleotide sequence is given as TGTGCCAGCAGCGACGGACTAGCGGGATACAATGAGCAGTTCTTC.